This is a list of T cell receptor beta chains from one sample in a study of cytomegalovirus exposure and HLA in healthy donors. The data were produced by immunoSEQ multiplex PCR, yet TCRdb's version contains in-frame clones alone and is incomplete. The sample consists of 200,000 to 250,000 clones, around 90% of them appearing once. The sample was PBMCs. These TCRs come from a woman in her late teens or twenties in good health and CMV-seropositive. The CDR3 runs from the conserved cysteine through the conserved F or W. The D gene is left open where the match is weak. Size tells how often a clone was seen (once, few, many) or the class of an expanded clone, and some rows leave it out.

clone_size,v_call,d_call,j_call,cdr3_nt,cdr3_aa
.,TRBV9,TRBD2,TRBJ2-7,TGTGCCAGCAGCCGGGAGACTAGCTCGCTTTCCTACGAGCAGTACTTC,CASSRETSSLSYEQYF
.,TRBV13,.,TRBJ1-3,TGTGCCAGCAGCCAGGGAAATCGGGACACCATATATTTT,CASSQGNRDTIYF
few,TRBV27,TRBD2,TRBJ2-5,TGTGCCAGCAGTTTAAGAGCGGGGGAAGAGACCCAGTACTTC,CASSLRAGEETQYF
.,TRBV9,TRBD1,TRBJ1-2,TGTGCCAGCAGCGTCGACAGGGGAAACTATGGCTACACCTTC,CASSVDRGNYGYTF
.,TRBV5-1,.,TRBJ2-5,TGCGCCAGCAGCTTGGCAGGGGACGAAACCCAGTACTTC,CASSLAGDETQYF
.,TRBV25-1,.,TRBJ2-7,TGTGCCAGCGGTAGACGGGATTACGAGCAGTACTTC,CASGRRDYEQYF
few,TRBV6-1,TRBD2,TRBJ2-3,TGTGCCAGCAGCCAACTAGCGGGAGGGCCGGATACGCAGTATTTT,CASSQLAGGPDTQYF
.,TRBV5-4,.,TRBJ2-7,TGTGCCAGCAGCTTGCCCCAGGACTACGAGCAGTACTTC,CASSLPQDYEQYF
.,TRBV29-1,.,TRBJ2-7,TGCAGCGTTGAAGATGAAGGGCAGGAGGGATATACGGAGCAGTACTTC,CSVEDEGQEGYTEQYF
.,TRBV19,TRBD2,TRBJ2-1,TGTGCCAGTAGTAGCGGAGTTTTGGAGACTAGCGATAGGAATGAGCAGTTCTTC,CASSSGVLETSDRNEQFF
.,TRBV21-1,.,TRBJ2-7,TGTGCCAGCAGCATAGCCGGGACAGGGGATAGTTATAGGTACTTC,CASSIAGTGDSYRYF
.,TRBV9,TRBD2,TRBJ2-7,TGTGCCAGCAGCGTCGGGGCTAGCGGGGTTCTAGAGCAGTACTTC,CASSVGASGVLEQYF
.,TRBV7-3,TRBD1,TRBJ1-1,TGTGCCAGCAGCTTAGCTCTTTACTCCGGGACAGGGGAATCGGTCACTGAAGCTTTCTTT,CASSLALYSGTGESVTEAFF
.,TRBV28,.,TRBJ1-1,TGTGCCAGCAGCTTCCCACCCGGGACACCCGTCAACACTGAAGCTTTCTTT,CASSFPPGTPVNTEAFF
.,TRBV7-7,TRBD2,TRBJ2-5,TGTGCCAGCAGCTTAGTCGGGACTACGCAAGAGACCCAGTACTTC,CASSLVGTTQETQYF
.,TRBV5-1,TRBD1,TRBJ1-5,TGCGCCAGCAGCGCCGGGACAGGGGGTGGTGGTGATCAGCCCCAGCATTTT,CASSAGTGGGGDQPQHF
.,TRBV5-1,.,TRBJ2-7,TGCGCCAGCAGCCGTTCCGCGGGCGAGCAGTACTTC,CASSRSAGEQYF
.,TRBV2,.,TRBJ2-5,TGTGCCAGCAGAGCCGAAGAGACCCAGTACTTC,CASRAEETQYF
.,TRBV6-5,.,TRBJ1-2,TGTGCCAGCAGGATGGACAGTGTTAATGGCTACACCTTC,CASRMDSVNGYTF
.,TRBV2,.,TRBJ2-1,TGTGCCAGCAGTGAAGAGGCCCAGGGCAATGAGCAGTTCTTC,CASSEEAQGNEQFF
.,TRBV9,TRBD1,TRBJ1-4,TGTGCCAGCAGCGTCGGGACAGGGCTCGTGGAAAAACTGTTTTTT,CASSVGTGLVEKLFF
once,TRBV2,.,TRBJ1-2,TGTGCCAGCAGTGATCCAGGCCGCAACTATGGCTACACCTTC,CASSDPGRNYGYTF
.,TRBV19,.,TRBJ2-7,TGTGCCAGTAGTATAGGTGGAGACGGGGAGCAGTACTTC,CASSIGGDGEQYF
.,TRBV2,.,TRBJ2-2,TGTGCCAGCAAGAGACTAGTGGTGTCCTCCGGGGAGCTGTTTTTT,CASKRLVVSSGELFF
.,TRBV29-1,TRBD2,TRBJ2-4,TGCAGCGTTGTTATGTTGCGGGAGATGGGGGACATTCAGTACTTC,CSVVMLREMGDIQYF
.,TRBV19,.,TRBJ1-1,TGTGCCAGTAGTATATCTCCTAGGGGTGAAGCTTTCTTT,CASSISPRGEAFF
once,TRBV7-9,TRBD2,TRBJ2-2,TGTGCCAGCAGCCCATCCACTAGCGGCCTCACCGGGGAGCTGTTTTTT,CASSPSTSGLTGELFF
.,TRBV27,.,TRBJ2-7,TGTGCCAGCAGTTATCAGGGCGTCGCCTACGAGCAGTACTTC,CASSYQGVAYEQYF
.,TRBV9,.,TRBJ1-1,TGTGCCAGCAGTACCGGGCCTTCGGTCTTCACTAGCACTGAAGCTTTCTTT,CASSTGPSVFTSTEAFF
.,TRBV9,TRBD2,TRBJ2-2,TGTGCCAGCAGCAAATGGACTAGTCTTGTCACCGGGGAGCTGTTTTTT,CASSKWTSLVTGELFF
.,TRBV27,TRBD1,TRBJ1-1,TGTGCCAGCAGTCAGACAGGGCGTGTCACTGAAGCTTTCTTT,CASSQTGRVTEAFF
once,TRBV29-1,.,TRBJ2-7,TGCAGCGTTGGTAACATTGGGCCTTACGAGCAGTACTTC,CSVGNIGPYEQYF
.,TRBV4-1,.,TRBJ1-1,TGCGCCAGCAGCCAAAGAGTGAACACTGAAGCTTTCTTT,CASSQRVNTEAFF
.,TRBV6-5,.,TRBJ2-7,TGTGCCAGCAGCCGCCCCAGCGAGAGCTCCTACGAGCAGTACTTC,CASSRPSESSYEQYF
.,TRBV18,.,TRBJ1-2,TGTGCCAGCTCACCGGCGGGGGGTAACTATGGCTACACCTTC,CASSPAGGNYGYTF
few,TRBV7-9,.,TRBJ1-2,TGTGCCAGCAGCTTGTACAGGGCAGGCTACACCTTC,CASSLYRAGYTF
.,TRBV6-6,.,TRBJ1-4,TGTGCCAGCAGTTCGGGACTAGTTAATGAAAAACTGTTTTTT,CASSSGLVNEKLFF
.,TRBV27,TRBD2,TRBJ2-7,TGTGCCAGCAAGGTAGTACTAGCGGGCAACGAGCAGTACTTC,CASKVVLAGNEQYF
.,TRBV10-1,.,TRBJ2-2,TGCGCCAGCCCCTATTCCCCCCCCGGTCACACCGGGGAGCTGTTTTTT,CASPYSPPGHTGELFF
.,TRBV7-8,TRBD1,TRBJ1-1,TGTGCCAGCAGCTTATCGACAGGGTCCGGACCTGAAGCTTTCTTT,CASSLSTGSGPEAFF
once,TRBV29-1,.,TRBJ2-5,TGCAGCGTTTCACTTACTAGTGAAGAGACCCAGTACTTC,CSVSLTSEETQYF
.,TRBV7-6,TRBD1,TRBJ2-7,TGTGCCAGCAGCTTCCGGGACAGGGATCCCTACGAGCAGTACTTC,CASSFRDRDPYEQYF
once,TRBV6-1,.,TRBJ1-2,TGTGCCAGCAGGGGGGACTCCGAGGGGGGCTACACCTTC,CASRGDSEGGYTF
once,TRBV9,TRBD1,TRBJ1-5,TGTGCCAGCAGCGTAGCCGGACAGGGGGATCAGCCCCAGCATTTT,CASSVAGQGDQPQHF
.,TRBV29-1,TRBD2,TRBJ2-1,TGCAGCGTTGAGCGGGAGGAGGTGTACAATGAGCAGTTCTTC,CSVEREEVYNEQFF
.,TRBV29-1,.,TRBJ2-1,TGCAGCGCCCGTTCCTACAATGAGCAGTTCTTC,CSARSYNEQFF
.,TRBV5-4,.,TRBJ2-1,TGTGCCAGCAGCTTGTTTGTGGCCACCTACAATGAGCAGTTCTTC,CASSLFVATYNEQFF
.,TRBV7-2,.,TRBJ1-5,TGTGCCAGCAGCTTAATCCGGGTCAATCAGCCCCAGCATTTT,CASSLIRVNQPQHF
.,TRBV9,.,TRBJ2-3,TGTGCCAGCAGCGTCTTGGGAGCAGATACGCAGTATTTT,CASSVLGADTQYF
once,TRBV5-1,.,TRBJ1-1,TGCGCCAGCAGCTGGGGGGACTTGAACACTGAAGCTTTCTTT,CASSWGDLNTEAFF
.,TRBV7-9,TRBD2,TRBJ2-5,TGTGCCAGCAGCTCTAGCGGGAGGCAAGAGACCCAGTACTTC,CASSSSGRQETQYF